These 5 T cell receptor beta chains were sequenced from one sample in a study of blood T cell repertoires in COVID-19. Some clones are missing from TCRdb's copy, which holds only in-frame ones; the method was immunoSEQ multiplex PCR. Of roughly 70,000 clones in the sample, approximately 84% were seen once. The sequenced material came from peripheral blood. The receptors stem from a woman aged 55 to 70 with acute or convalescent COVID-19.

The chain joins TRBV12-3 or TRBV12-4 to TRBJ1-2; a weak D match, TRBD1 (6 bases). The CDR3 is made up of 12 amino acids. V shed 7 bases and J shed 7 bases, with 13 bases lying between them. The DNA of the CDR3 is TGTGCCAGCAAACGGGGGGCGGGTGGCTACACCTTC. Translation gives CASKRGAGGYTF.

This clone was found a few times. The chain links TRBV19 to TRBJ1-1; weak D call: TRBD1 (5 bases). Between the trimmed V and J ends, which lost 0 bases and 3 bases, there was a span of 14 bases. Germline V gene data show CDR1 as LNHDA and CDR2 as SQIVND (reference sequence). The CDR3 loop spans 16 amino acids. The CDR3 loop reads CASSIEPGGIYTEAFF. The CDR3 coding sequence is TGTGCCAGTAGTATAGAGCCGGGGGGGATCTACACTGAAGCTTTCTTT.

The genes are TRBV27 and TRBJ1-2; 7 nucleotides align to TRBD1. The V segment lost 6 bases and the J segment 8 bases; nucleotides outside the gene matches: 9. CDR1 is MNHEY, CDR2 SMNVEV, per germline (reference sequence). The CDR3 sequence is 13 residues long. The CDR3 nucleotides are TGTGCCAGCAGGAAGACAGGGTCGGAAGGCTACACCTTC. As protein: CASRKTGSEGYTF.

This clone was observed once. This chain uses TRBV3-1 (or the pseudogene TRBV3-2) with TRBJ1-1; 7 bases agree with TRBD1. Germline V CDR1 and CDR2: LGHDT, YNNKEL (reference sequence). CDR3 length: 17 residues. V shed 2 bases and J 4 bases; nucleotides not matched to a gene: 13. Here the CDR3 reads CASSQRGGSRGTTEAFF. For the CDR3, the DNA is TGTGCCAGCAGCCAAAGAGGAGGTAGCAGGGGGACCACTGAAGCTTTCTTT.

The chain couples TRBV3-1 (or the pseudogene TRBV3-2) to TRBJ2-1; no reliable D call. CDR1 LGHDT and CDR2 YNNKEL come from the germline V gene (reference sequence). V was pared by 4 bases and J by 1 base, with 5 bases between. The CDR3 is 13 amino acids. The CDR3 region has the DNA TGTGCCAGCAGCCCTAGGTCCTACAATGAGCAGTTCTTC. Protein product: CASSPRSYNEQFF.